A selection of T cell receptor beta chains follows, all from one sample in a study of OX40 agonist ivuxolimab in advanced cancers. Profiled with immunoSEQ multiplex PCR; TCRdb holds only in-frame clones, not every one. In the table there are approximately 67,000 clones, approximately 80% of which are singletons. This material consisted of CD4+ or CD8+ T cells sorted from blood, taken in a trial of the OX40 agonist ivuxolimab. These receptors were obtained from an adult with an advanced solid tumor such as melanoma, head and neck, liver or kidney cancer. CDR3s include the opening cysteine and the closing phenylalanine or tryptophan.

V,J,CDR3
TRBV6-1,TRBJ1-3,CATEAPNSGNTIYF
TRBV7-2,TRBJ2-2,CASSLAPTGLTGELFF
TRBV5-4,TRBJ2-4,CASNTRDGGNIQYF
TRBV5-6,TRBJ2-5,CASSLDRLETQYF
TRBV10-3,TRBJ1-1,CAISEGHRGPEAFF
TRBV4-3,TRBJ2-3,CASSQGRGGSGYTDTQYF
TRBV21-1,.,CASITHSGSPSEQYF
TRBV7-6,TRBJ2-4,CASSLQERNIQYF
TRBV6-6,TRBJ2-2,CASSDQQETGELFF
TRBV9,TRBJ2-7,CASSPGLSVEQYF
TRBV10-1,TRBJ1-2,CARFDGYTF
TRBV19,TRBJ1-5,CASAQGSGQPQHF
TRBV2,TRBJ2-7,CASSEAGGPPYEQYF
TRBV2,TRBJ2-1,CASSEDRWDNEQFF
TRBV28,TRBJ2-7,CASSLFAGVNEQYF
TRBV19,TRBJ2-2,CASSQGADGELFF
TRBV10-3,TRBJ2-2,CAISAGGTGELFF
TRBV29-1,TRBJ1-2,CSVERRGSSYGYTF
TRBV28,TRBJ1-2,CASSYGDRGLYGYTF
TRBV4-2,TRBJ2-5,CASSQDSYWGARRETQYF
TRBV5-1,TRBJ1-1,CASSEPPRVPQAFF
TRBV10-3,TRBJ1-2,CAISESGTGGTDYGYTF
TRBV7-2,TRBJ1-5,CASSVGGTSNQPQHF
TRBV30,TRBJ1-3,CAWSVGSFSGNTIYF
TRBV30,TRBJ1-2,CAGARGGLGYTF
TRBV5-1,TRBJ1-2,CASSSGRDYGYTF
TRBV4-2,TRBJ1-2,CASSSDRDYGYTF